These 18 T cell receptor beta chains originate from one sample sequenced in a study of Ad26.COV2.S vaccination and SARS-CoV-2 variants. Libraries were prepared by immunoSEQ multiplex PCR; TCRdb keeps only in-frame clonotypes and omits some of them. The table records roughly 380,000 clones, approximately 90% of them present only once. Sequenced here: peripheral blood, sampled after recovery from COVID-19. The receptors here all came from a human donor who had recovered from COVID-19.

CDR3 bases: TGTGCCAGCAGCCCGGACACCATCTATGGCTACACCTTC. It yields the protein CASSPDTIYGYTF. The V gene is TRBV2, the J gene TRBJ1-2; TRBD1 might be the D (5 bases). Germline CDR1 reads SNHLY; CDR2 reads FYNNEI. There are 13 residues in the CDR3. V was clipped by 6 bases and J by 4 bases, with 12 bases between them.

The V gene is TRBV5-1, the J gene TRBJ2-3, with TRBD2 matching 11 bases. V was clipped by 3 bases and J by 4 bases; unmatched bases: 7. CDR3 length: 16 residues. CDR1 and CDR2 (germline): SGHRS, YFSETQ. CDR3 sequence reads: CASSSGIAGGPDTQYF. CDR3 DNA: TGCGCCAGCAGCTCGGGGATAGCGGGGGGGCCAGATACGCAGTATTTT. Full variable domain (remainder filled in from reference TRBV5-1 and TRBJ2-3): KAGVTQTPRYLIKTRGQQVTLSCSPISGHRSVSWYQQTPGQGLQFLFEYFSETQRNKGNFPGRFSGRQFSNSRSEMNVSTLELGDSALYLCASSSGIAGGPDTQYFGPGTRLTVL.

This clone was seen once. The V gene is TRBV7-9, the J gene TRBJ1-1, with TRBD1 as a possible D gene (5 bases). This CDR3 is 14 amino acids long. Trimming stripped 4 bases from V and 5 bases from J, with 14 bases between. From germline, CDR1 is SEHNR and CDR2 FQNEAQ (reference sequence). CDR3 in DNA: TGTGCCAGCAGCTCCATCCAGGGTGGAACTGAAGCTTTCTTT. As protein: CASSSIQGGTEAFF.

The chain recombines TRBV9 with TRBJ1-5, with D possibly being TRBD1 (5 bases). V lost 3 bases and J lost 5, with 15 bases in between. Germline CDR1 reads SGDLS; CDR2 reads YYNGEE. The CDR3 is 15 residues long. CDR3 coding DNA: TGTGCCAGCAGCGGAGGCGGGACTGAAGATCAGCCCCAGCATTTT. It encodes CASSGGGTEDQPQHF.

A word on this clone: Other DNA sequences from this sample encode an identical CDR3 as well. The chain recombines TRBV5-1 with TRBJ2-1, with 10 bases fitting TRBD2. This CDR3 is built from 15 residues. The junction had 3 bases not matched to a gene; V was cut back by 4 bases and J by 2 bases. Germline V gene sequence: CDR1 SGHRS, CDR2 YFSETQ. The CDR3 is CASSLGLAAYNEQFF. In DNA form, the CDR3 reads TGCGCCAGCAGCCTTGGACTAGCGGCCTACAATGAGCAGTTCTTC.

This clone has a handful of counts. This chain uses TRBV7-8 with TRBJ2-6; D assignment may be TRBD1 or TRBD2 (5 bases each). The CDR3 length is 15 residues. With 1 base removed from V and 2 bases from J, the gap between germline ends came to 6 bases. The germline V gene encodes CDR1 SGHVS and CDR2 FQNEAQ. The CDR3 is CASSLGGAGANVLTF. For the CDR3, the DNA is TGTGCCAGCAGCTTAGGAGGGGCTGGGGCCAACGTCCTGACTTTC. The entire variable domain, with the rest obtained from reference TRBV7-8 and TRBJ2-6, is as follows: GAGVSQSPRYKVAKRGQDVALRCDPISGHVSLFWYQQALGQGPEFLTYFQNEAQLDKSGLPSDRFFAERPEGSVSTLKIQRTQQEDSAVYLCASSLGGAGANVLTFGAGSRLTVL.

This clone came up once. J is TRBJ1-1 and V is TRBV11-2; the D gene is possibly TRBD1 (5 bases). V was cut by 0 bases and J by 3 bases, with 11 bases left in between. The CDR3 runs to 15 residues. The germline V gene has CDR1 SGHAT and CDR2 FQNNGV. CDR3: CASSLEVQGHTEAFF. CDR3 DNA sequence: TGTGCCAGCAGCTTAGAAGTGCAGGGCCACACTGAAGCTTTCTTT.

This CDR3 reads CASSLAGSTGELFF. CDR3 nucleotide sequence: TGTGCCAGCAGCTTAGCAGGGTCCACCGGGGAGCTGTTTTTT. The gene calls are TRBV13 and TRBJ2-2, with a weak D call TRBD1 (5 bases). Germline V gene sequence: CDR1 PRHDT, CDR2 FYEKMQ (reference sequence). V shed 1 base and J shed 4 bases, with 7 bases lying between them. The CDR3 extends over 14 amino acids.

A note on this clone: The sample has other DNA sequences that encode this CDR3 too. This chain connects TRBV9 to TRBJ1-1; no clear D gene. V was clipped by 0 bases and J by 1 base, with 4 bases between them. Looked up from germline, CDR1 is SGDLS and CDR2 is YYNGEE. The CDR3 is made up of 13 amino acids. The DNA for the CDR3 is TGTGCCAGCAGCGTAGCAGGGAACACTGAAGCTTTCTTT. It codes for CASSVAGNTEAFF.

The J gene is TRBJ2-3, the V gene TRBV11-3; tentatively, D is TRBD1 (7 bases). The CDR3 length is 15 residues. Germline lookup yields CDR1 SGHNT and CDR2 YENEEA. Between the trimmed V and J ends, which lost 5 bases and 3 bases, there was a span of 15 bases. In DNA, the CDR3 is TGTGCCAGCAGCACCCGACAGGGAGGTACAGATACGCAGTATTTT. It codes for CASSTRQGGTDTQYF.

This clone has only a few counts. The sample carries other DNA sequences with the same CDR3. The rearrangement links TRBV12-3 or TRBV12-4 to TRBJ1-2; 8 bases are a match to TRBD1. CDR3 length: 12 residues. Trimming cost V 3 bases and J 8 bases; bases outside gene matches: 2. CDR3: CASSFTGGGYTF. CDR3 in DNA: TGTGCCAGCAGTTTCACAGGGGGAGGCTACACCTTC.

This clone appeared once. V gene TRBV7-9 combines with J gene TRBJ1-4; D is perhaps TRBD1 (5 bases). Trimming left V 1 base short and J 8 bases short, with 14 bases between. Germline CDR1 reads SEHNR; CDR2 reads FQNEAQ (reference sequence). The CDR3 covers 15 residues. In DNA form, the CDR3 reads TGTGCCAGCAGCTTAGTTGGGGCTTTAGGGGAAAAACTGTTTTTT. Translating it yields CASSLVGALGEKLFF.

This rearrangement joins TRBV27 to TRBJ2-7; D ambiguous. V lost 0 bases and J 0 bases, leaving 6 bases between the germline ends. This CDR3 is built from 14 residues. CDR1 and CDR2 (germline): MNHEY, SMNVEV (reference sequence). CDR3 loop: CASSLSANSYEQYF. The CDR3, as DNA: TGTGCCAGCAGTTTATCGGCCAACTCCTACGAGCAGTACTTC.

The chain employs TRBV12-5 and TRBJ2-7; perhaps D is TRBD1 or TRBD2 (5 bases each). The germline CDR1 and CDR2 sequences are LGHNT and FRNRAP. V was trimmed by 6 bases and J by 3 bases, leaving 18 bases between them. The CDR3 spans 15 residues. In DNA form, the CDR3 reads TGTGCTAGTGGCCTGGCCGGGGCCCCCAACTACGAGCAGTACTTC. Translating gives CASGLAGAPNYEQYF.

V gene TRBV27 combines with J gene TRBJ2-7; the D gene is possibly TRBD1 (6 bases). This CDR3 region has 13 residues. The germline gives CDR1 MNHEY, CDR2 SMNVEV (reference sequence). V lost 8 bases, J lost 0 bases, and 11 bases lay in between. CDR3 loop: CASSRTVSYEQYF. The CDR3 nucleotides are TGTGCCAGCTCCCGGACAGTCTCCTACGAGCAGTACTTC.

About this clone itself: The same CDR3 arises from other DNA sequences in this sample as well. V and J are TRBV9 and TRBJ2-1; D remains ambiguous. Germline V gene lookup returns CDR1 SGDLS and CDR2 YYNGEE. The CDR3 spans 10 residues. V lost 3 bases and J 6 bases, leaving 1 base between the germline ends. The CDR3 loop reads CASSGNEQFF. CDR3 coding DNA: TGTGCCAGCAGCGGCAATGAGCAGTTCTTC.

This clone has only one observation. The chain joins TRBV2 to TRBJ2-2, with D perhaps TRBD1 or TRBD2 (5 bases each). CDR3 length: 13 amino acids. Trimming pared 5 bases from V and 6 bases from J, leaving 10 bases between. Per germline, CDR1 SNHLY and CDR2 FYNNEI. The CDR3 is CASSFGGPGELFF. The DNA for the CDR3 is TGTGCCAGCAGTTTTGGGGGTCCCGGGGAGCTGTTTTTT.

This chain links TRBV27 with TRBJ2-1; D gene ambiguous. This CDR3 comprises 18 residues. Germline V CDR1 and CDR2: MNHEY, SMNVEV (reference sequence). Between the trimmed V and J ends, which lost 4 bases and 9 bases, there was a span of 28 bases. For the CDR3, the DNA is TGTGCCAGCAGTTCCAGTCGAGATTGGGGAACCCCCCACACTGAGCAGTTCTTC. This codes for CASSSSRDWGTPHTEQFF.